This T cell receptor (beta chain) originates from a study of CD8 T cells in ankylosing spondylitis. A remark on this clonotype: No antigen is known for it.

TCRdb re-called the 5' RACE reads through MiXCR, storing one row per CDR3 protein. The table shows approximately 540,000 distinct CDR3 sequences, with approximately 12% occurring only once. Study-level results: Disease-linked clones proved CD8+ and comparatively uncommon in peripheral blood. Blood from ankylosing spondylitis patients appeared to carry a characteristic eight-variant TCR beta motif.

The CDR3 has 12 residues. Germline lookup yields CDR1 SNHLY and CDR2 FYNNEI. Deletions cut 2 bases from V and 15 bases from J, with 14 bases between. This TCR derives from a male donor with ankylosing spondylitis. Sequenced material: blood, either unsorted or a sorted T cell fraction (not recorded which). The chain carries TRBV2 and TRBJ2-1, with D hard to call. CDR3 coding DNA: TGTGCCAGCAGTGAACCCCCCGGGCCTGGGTTCTTC. As protein: CASSEPPGPGFF.